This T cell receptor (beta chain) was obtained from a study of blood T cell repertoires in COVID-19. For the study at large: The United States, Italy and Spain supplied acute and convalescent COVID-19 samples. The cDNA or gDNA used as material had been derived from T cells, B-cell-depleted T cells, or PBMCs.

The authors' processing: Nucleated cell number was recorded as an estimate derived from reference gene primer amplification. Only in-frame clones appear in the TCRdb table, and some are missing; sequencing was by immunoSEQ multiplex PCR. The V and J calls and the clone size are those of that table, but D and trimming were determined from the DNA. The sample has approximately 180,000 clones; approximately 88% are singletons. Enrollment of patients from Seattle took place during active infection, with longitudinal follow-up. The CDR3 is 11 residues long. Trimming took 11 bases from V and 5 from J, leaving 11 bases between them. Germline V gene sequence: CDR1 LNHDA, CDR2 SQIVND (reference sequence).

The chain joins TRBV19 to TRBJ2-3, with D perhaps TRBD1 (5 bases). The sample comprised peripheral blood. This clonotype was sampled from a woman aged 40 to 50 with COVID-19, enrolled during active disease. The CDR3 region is CACAQGDTQYF. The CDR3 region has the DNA TGTGCCTGCGCGCAGGGAGATACGCAGTATTTT.